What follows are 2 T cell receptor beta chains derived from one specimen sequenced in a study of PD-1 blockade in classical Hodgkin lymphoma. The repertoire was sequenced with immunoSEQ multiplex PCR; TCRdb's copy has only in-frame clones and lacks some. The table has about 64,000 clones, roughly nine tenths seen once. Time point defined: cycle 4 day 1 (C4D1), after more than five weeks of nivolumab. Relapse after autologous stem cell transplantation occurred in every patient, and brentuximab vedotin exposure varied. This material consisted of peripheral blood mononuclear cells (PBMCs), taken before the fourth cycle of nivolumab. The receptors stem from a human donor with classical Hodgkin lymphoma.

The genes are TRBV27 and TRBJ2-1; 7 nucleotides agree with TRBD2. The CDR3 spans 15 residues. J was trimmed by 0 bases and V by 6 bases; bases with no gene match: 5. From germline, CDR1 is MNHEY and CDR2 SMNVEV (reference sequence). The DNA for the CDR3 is TGTGCCAGCAGCGCGGGGGTGAGCTCCTACAATGAGCAGTTCTTC. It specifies CASSAGVSSYNEQFF.

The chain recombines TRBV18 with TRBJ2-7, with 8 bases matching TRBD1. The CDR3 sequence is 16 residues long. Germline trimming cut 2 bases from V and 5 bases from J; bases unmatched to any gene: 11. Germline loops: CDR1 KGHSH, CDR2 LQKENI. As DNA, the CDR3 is TGTGCCAGCTCACCAAAGTTTGACAGGGGTTTCCACGAGCAGTACTTC. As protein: CASSPKFDRGFHEQYF.